The next 19 T cell receptor beta chains were all read from a single sample in a study of OX40 agonist ivuxolimab in advanced cancers. This table comes from immunoSEQ multiplex PCR, and its TCRdb copy is limited to in-frame clones, with some not included. There are 64,000 or so clones in the sample; 83% occur only once, and 0.7% lies in the top ten. This specimen was CD4+ or CD8+ T cells sorted from blood, taken in a trial of the OX40 agonist ivuxolimab. These receptors were obtained from an adult with an advanced solid tumor such as melanoma, head and neck, liver or kidney cancer.

This chain uses TRBV5-1 with TRBJ2-2; perhaps D is TRBD1 or TRBD2 (5 bases each). With 4 bases removed from V and 4 bases from J, the gap between germline ends came to 17 bases. This CDR3 is 16 amino acids long. Germline V lookup: CDR1 SGHRS, CDR2 YFSETQ. The CDR3 nucleotides read TGCGCCAGCAGCACGGACTGGGGACCGGGCACCGGGGAGCTGTTTTTT. This sequence encodes CASSTDWGPGTGELFF.

The chain employs TRBV29-1 and TRBJ2-1; 12 bases agree with TRBD2. Germline CDR1 SQVTM, CDR2 ANQGSEA. V lost 4 bases and J lost 8; bases outside the gene matches: 9. The CDR3 spans 15 residues. The CDR3 protein is CSVAALAGGADEQFF. CDR3 nucleotide sequence: TGCAGCGTTGCCGCCCTAGCGGGGGGGGCAGATGAGCAGTTCTTC.

The chain couples TRBV4-1 to TRBJ1-2; 8 nucleotides agree with TRBD1. The CDR3 covers 14 residues. Germline V CDR1 and CDR2: MGHRA, YSYEKL. The ends lost 4 bases at V and 4 bases at J; junction bases unmatched: 5. This CDR3 is CASSPGDRIYGYTF. The CDR3 region has the DNA TGCGCCAGCAGCCCCGGGGACAGGATCTATGGCTACACCTTC.

V and J are TRBV7-6 and TRBJ2-5, with D perhaps assigned TRBD1 or TRBD2 (6 bases each). This CDR3 is 14 amino acids long. With 2 bases removed from V and 4 bases from J, the gap between germline ends came to 11 bases. Germline V lookup: CDR1 SGHVS, CDR2 FNYEAQ. The CDR3: CASSLNGGGETQYF. CDR3 nucleotide sequence: TGTGCCAGCAGCTTAAACGGGGGCGGAGAGACCCAGTACTTC. The full variable domain, completed using reference TRBV7-6 and TRBJ2-5, is GAGVSQSPRYKVTKRGQDVALRCDPISGHVSLYWYRQALGQGPEFLTYFNYEAQQDKSGLPNDRFSAERPEGSISTLTIQRTEQRDSAMYRCASSLNGGGETQYFGPGTRLLVL.

This chain joins TRBV11-1 and TRBJ1-1, with D possibly matching TRBD1 (6 bases). V dropped 1 base and J dropped 10 bases, with 13 bases sitting between them. The germline V gene encodes CDR1 SGHAT and CDR2 FQDESV (reference sequence). The CDR3 totals 13 residues. CDR3 DNA: TGTGCCAGCAGCTTAGGGCCCCAGGGGACAGCTTTCTTT. Amino acids: CASSLGPQGTAFF.

In DNA form, the CDR3 reads TGTGCCACACAGGGCTGGGTCACTGAAGCTTTCTTT. This codes for CATQGWVTEAFF. The chain recombines TRBV19 with TRBJ1-1; tentative D call: TRBD1 (6 bases). Germline V gene lookup returns CDR1 LNHDA and CDR2 SQIVND (reference sequence). Trimming took 10 bases from V and 4 from J, leaving 13 bases between them. This CDR3 is built from 12 residues.

The gene calls are TRBV19 and TRBJ1-5; D perhaps matches TRBD1 (6 bases). The germline V gene has CDR1 LNHDA and CDR2 SQIVND (reference sequence). The CDR3 covers 18 residues. V lost 3 bases to trimming and J lost 4 bases, with 22 bases between them. CDR3 in DNA: TGTGCCAGTAGTATGGGGGCCCCGGGCCCTCTAGGAAATCAGCCCCAGCATTTT. Its protein product is CASSMGAPGPLGNQPQHF.

The chain couples TRBV7-8 to TRBJ1-6; D is unclear. This CDR3 spans 13 amino acids. Germline V gene sequence: CDR1 SGHVS, CDR2 FQNEAQ. Trimming pared 0 bases from V and 10 bases from J, leaving 7 bases between. The CDR3 is CASSLADGSPLHF. For the CDR3, the DNA is TGTGCCAGCAGCTTAGCGGACGGATCACCCCTCCACTTT.

This rearrangement joins TRBV7-9 to TRBJ1-2, with 8 nucleotides matching TRBD1. This CDR3 spans 15 amino acids. Germline assignment: CDR1 SEHNR and CDR2 FQNEAQ (reference sequence). J was trimmed by 5 bases and V by 3 bases; bases with no gene match: 8. CDR3 DNA: TGTGCCAGCAGCTTTACAGGGACAGGTACTTATGGCTACACCTTC. This translates into CASSFTGTGTYGYTF.

The V and J genes are TRBV5-8 and TRBJ2-3; D uncertain. Germline assignment: CDR1 SGHTS and CDR2 YDEGEE. The CDR3 is made up of 13 amino acids. Trimming removed 3 bases from V and 6 bases from J, with 11 bases in between. The CDR3 protein is CASSYDPADTQYF. The CDR3 region has the DNA TGTGCCAGCAGCTATGACCCGGCGGATACGCAGTATTTT. Complete variable domain (other parts from reference TRBV5-8 and TRBJ2-3): EAGVTQSPTHLIKTRGQQATLRCSPISGHTSVYWYQQALGLGLQFLLWYDEGEERNRGNFPPRFSGRQFPNYSSELNVNALELEDSALYLCASSYDPADTQYFGPGTRLTVL.

This chain connects TRBV6-1 to TRBJ1-5; TRBD1 aligns across 7 bases. The J segment lost 4 bases and the V segment lost 6 bases, leaving 6 bases of the junction unmatched. Germline V gene lookup returns CDR1 MNHNS and CDR2 SASEGT. CDR3 length: 14 amino acids. CDR3 residues: CASSSIQGNQPQHF. Written as DNA, the CDR3 is TGTGCCAGCAGCTCCATACAGGGGAATCAGCCCCAGCATTTT.

This chain links TRBV19 with TRBJ2-3; D perhaps matches TRBD2 (5 bases). Germline V CDR1 and CDR2: LNHDA, SQIVND (reference sequence). The V end was cut by 5 bases, the J end by 0 bases, with 18 bases between. The CDR3 is made up of 17 amino acids. As DNA, the CDR3 is TGTGCCAGTAGTGCCCCTCGGGGTTTAATTAGCACAGATACGCAGTATTTT. It translates to CASSAPRGLISTDTQYF.

Only a few counts were recorded for this clone. The rearrangement links TRBV4-2 to TRBJ2-1, with 12 nucleotides matching TRBD2. The CDR3 has 15 amino acids. Germline assignment: CDR1 LGHNA and CDR2 YNFKEQ. With 2 bases clipped from V and 7 bases from J, the junction kept 3 bases outside the gene matches. CDR3 sequence: CASSQLAGGLNEQFF. CDR3 nucleotide sequence: TGTGCCAGCAGCCAACTAGCGGGGGGGCTTAATGAGCAGTTCTTC.

V gene TRBV6-1 combines with J gene TRBJ2-7; D possibly corresponds to TRBD1 (6 bases). Trimming took 6 bases from V and 6 from J, leaving 21 bases between them. CDR1 and CDR2 (germline): MNHNS, SASEGT. The CDR3 extends over 15 amino acids. The CDR3 loop reads CASSGRGGPWTEQYF. The DNA of the CDR3 is TGTGCCAGCAGCGGCAGGGGTGGGCCATGGACCGAGCAGTACTTC.

This chain connects TRBV5-1 to TRBJ1-2; 12 bases align to TRBD1. Germline CDR1 and CDR2: SGHRS and YFSETQ. The CDR3 consists of 15 residues. The ends lost 7 bases at V and 5 bases at J; junction bases unmatched: 9. The CDR3 reads CASSGQGATRYGYTF. DNA for the CDR3: TGCGCCAGCTCGGGACAGGGGGCGACCCGGTATGGCTACACCTTC.

V usage is TRBV6-1 and J usage is TRBJ1-3; 8 nucleotides align to TRBD1. The CDR3 has 17 amino acids. V trimming: 4 bases; J trimming: 0 bases; junction bases outside the gene matches: 8. Germline values: CDR1 MNHNS, CDR2 SASEGT. The CDR3 DNA is TGTGCCAGCAGTGGCGGACAGGGACCGAGCTCTGGAAACACCATATATTTT. This sequence encodes CASSGGQGPSSGNTIYF.

This chain connects TRBV30 to TRBJ1-3; TRBD1 is a possible D gene (6 bases). CDR3 size: 14 residues. V was pared by 3 bases and J by 4 bases, with 13 bases between. CDR1 is GTSNPN and CDR2 is SVGIG in the germline V gene (reference sequence). The CDR3, as DNA: TGTGCCTGGAGCCGGCTTCAGGGGGGAAACACCATATATTTT. The encoded protein is CAWSRLQGGNTIYF.

This clone was found a few times. V usage is TRBV18 and J usage is TRBJ2-7; no reliable D call. The CDR3 is made up of 12 amino acids. The germline V gene encodes CDR1 KGHSH and CDR2 LQKENI. Trimming shortened V by 3 bases and J by 5 bases, and 8 bases separated the two germline ends. CDR3 bases: TGTGCCAGCTCACCGGCAAGGGACGAGCAGTACTTC. It specifies CASSPARDEQYF.

This chain connects TRBV4-1 to TRBJ2-1; possible D gene TRBD1, 6 bases. Germline values: CDR1 MGHRA, CDR2 YSYEKL. Trimming left V 2 bases short and J 7 bases short, with 18 bases between. The CDR3 is 16 residues long. CDR3 loop: CASSQKLQQGGNEQFF. The CDR3 nucleotides read TGCGCCAGCAGCCAAAAGCTCCAACAGGGCGGGAATGAGCAGTTCTTC.